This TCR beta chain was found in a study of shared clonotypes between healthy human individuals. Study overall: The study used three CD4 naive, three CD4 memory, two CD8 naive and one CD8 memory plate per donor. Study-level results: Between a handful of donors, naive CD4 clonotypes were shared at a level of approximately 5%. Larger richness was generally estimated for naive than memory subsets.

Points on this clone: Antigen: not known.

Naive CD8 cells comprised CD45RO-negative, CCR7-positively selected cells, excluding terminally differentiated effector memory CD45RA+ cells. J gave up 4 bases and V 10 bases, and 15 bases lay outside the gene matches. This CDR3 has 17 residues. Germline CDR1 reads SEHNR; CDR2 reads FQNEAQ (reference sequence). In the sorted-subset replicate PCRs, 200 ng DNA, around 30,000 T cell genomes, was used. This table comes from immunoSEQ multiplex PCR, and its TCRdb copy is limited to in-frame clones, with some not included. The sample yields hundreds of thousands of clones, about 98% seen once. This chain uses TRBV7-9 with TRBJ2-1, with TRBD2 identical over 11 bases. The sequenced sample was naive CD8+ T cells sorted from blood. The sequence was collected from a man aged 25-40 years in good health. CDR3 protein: CAIPNIAGGPQYNEQFF. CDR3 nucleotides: TGTGCCATCCCGAATATAGCGGGAGGGCCGCAATACAATGAGCAGTTCTTC. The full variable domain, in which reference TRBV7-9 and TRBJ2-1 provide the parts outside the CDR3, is DTGVSQNPRHKITKRGQNVTFRCDPISEHNRLYWYRQTLGQGPEFLTYFQNEAQLEKSRLLSDRFSAERPKGSFSTLEIQRTEQGDSAMYLCAIPNIAGGPQYNEQFFGPGTRLTVL.